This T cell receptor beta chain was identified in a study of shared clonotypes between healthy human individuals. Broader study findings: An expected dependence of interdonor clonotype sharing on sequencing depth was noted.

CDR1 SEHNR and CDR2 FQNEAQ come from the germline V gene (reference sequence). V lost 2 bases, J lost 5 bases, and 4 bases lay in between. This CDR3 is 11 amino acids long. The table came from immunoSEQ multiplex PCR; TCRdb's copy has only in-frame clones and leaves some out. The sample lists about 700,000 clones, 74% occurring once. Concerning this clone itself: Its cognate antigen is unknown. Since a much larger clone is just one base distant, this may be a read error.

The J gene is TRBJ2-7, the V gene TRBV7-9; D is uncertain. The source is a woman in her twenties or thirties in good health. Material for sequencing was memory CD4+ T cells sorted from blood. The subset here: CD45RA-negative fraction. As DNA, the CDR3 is TGTGCCAGCAGCTTAAACGACGAGCAGTACTTC. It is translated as CASSLNDEQYF.